A selection of T cell receptor beta chains follows, all from one sample in a study of blood T cell repertoires in COVID-19. Sequenced by immunoSEQ multiplex PCR; TCRdb stores in-frame clones only, minus some. The repertoire includes 200,000 to 300,000 clones, approximately 90% of them detected once, and 3.5% to 5% sits in the top ten. Sequences were obtained from PBMCs or T cells enriched from blood (not recorded which). The receptors were sampled from a woman aged 25 to 39 who had recovered from COVID-19. CDR3s leave out the opening cysteine and the closing phenylalanine or tryptophan. Each record gives: J gene, V gene, CDR3 protein.

j_gene: TRBJ2-1
v_gene: TRBV7-2
CDR3aa: ASSLQGALNNEQF

j_gene: TRBJ2-6
v_gene: TRBV4-3
CDR3aa: ASSQEYPTTGADVLT

j_gene: TRBJ2-3
v_gene: TRBV27
CDR3aa: ASSLSRGRTQY

j_gene: TRBJ2-1
v_gene: TRBV5-5
CDR3aa: ASSLTSGRHNEQF

j_gene: TRBJ2-1
v_gene: TRBV28
CDR3aa: ASSLLDRRNEQF

j_gene: TRBJ1-6
v_gene: TRBV19
CDR3aa: ASSISPSGAARPLH

j_gene: TRBJ1-2
v_gene: TRBV7-2
CDR3aa: ASSSSTGSYGYT

j_gene: TRBJ1-2
v_gene: TRBV6-5
CDR3aa: ASSYGGSNYGYT

j_gene: TRBJ2-5
v_gene: TRBV7-2
CDR3aa: ASSLAGQSQETQY

j_gene: TRBJ2-1
v_gene: TRBV5-8
CDR3aa: ASSLETSGSYNEQF

j_gene: TRBJ2-5
v_gene: TRBV7-9
CDR3aa: ASNEGPGGLGETQY

j_gene: TRBJ2-3
v_gene: TRBV6-4
CDR3aa: ASRREAGASDTQY

j_gene: TRBJ2-1
v_gene: TRBV7-9
CDR3aa: ASSLTQGIRVNEQF

j_gene: TRBJ2-3
v_gene: TRBV6-5
CDR3aa: ASTRTSGRVDTQY

j_gene: TRBJ1-1
v_gene: TRBV6-2/TRBV6-3
CDR3aa: ASSYRDKAF

j_gene: TRBJ2-1
v_gene: TRBV11-2
CDR3aa: ATSGGMAYNEQF

j_gene: TRBJ1-2
v_gene: TRBV5-8
CDR3aa: ASNKDRGYGYT

j_gene: TRBJ2-4
v_gene: TRBV27
CDR3aa: ASRAGQGGNIQY

j_gene: TRBJ1-1
v_gene: TRBV28
CDR3aa: ASPPSSGGRTEAF

j_gene: TRBJ2-1
v_gene: TRBV10-3
CDR3aa: AISGAQGSSYNEQF

j_gene: TRBJ2-1
v_gene: TRBV4-2
CDR3aa: ASSQGLAGEFGSYNEQF

j_gene: TRBJ2-2
v_gene: TRBV6-5
CDR3aa: ASLTGLAVPGELF

j_gene: TRBJ2-3
v_gene: TRBV28
CDR3aa: ASSLGGSNTDTQY

j_gene: TRBJ2-2
v_gene: TRBV18
CDR3aa: ASSPLDYGTKYTGELF

j_gene: TRBJ1-1
v_gene: TRBV5-1
CDR3aa: ASRPWEGDTEAF

j_gene: TRBJ2-7
v_gene: TRBV4-3
CDR3aa: ASSLASSYEQY

j_gene: TRBJ1-1
v_gene: TRBV29-1
CDR3aa: SVGAGGTEAF

j_gene: TRBJ1-1
v_gene: TRBV5-1
CDR3aa: ASRPRDSRNTEAF

j_gene: TRBJ2-1
v_gene: TRBV7-3
CDR3aa: ASSFRRGDTEQF

j_gene: TRBJ2-7
v_gene: TRBV5-1
CDR3aa: ASSPPGRERYEQY

j_gene: TRBJ1-6
v_gene: TRBV6-5
CDR3aa: ASSSGQGSSPLH

j_gene: TRBJ2-1
v_gene: TRBV28
CDR3aa: ASSLSSFEQF

j_gene: TRBJ1-5
v_gene: TRBV7-2
CDR3aa: ASSLGGGASPQH

j_gene: TRBJ2-5
v_gene: TRBV4-2
CDR3aa: ASSPEARGAALIQETQY

j_gene: TRBJ1-4
v_gene: TRBV2
CDR3aa: ASSEVDRGNEKLF

j_gene: TRBJ1-3
v_gene: TRBV7-6
CDR3aa: ASSLSYQFSGNTIY

j_gene: TRBJ2-1
v_gene: TRBV7-8
CDR3aa: ASSLYRDMALTAGSSYNEQF

j_gene: TRBJ1-2
v_gene: TRBV7-2
CDR3aa: ASSLALSGRGYT

j_gene: TRBJ2-7
v_gene: TRBV25-1
CDR3aa: ASSEYPLAGAYEQY

j_gene: TRBJ1-6
v_gene: TRBV7-2
CDR3aa: ASSRMTGGRSPLH

j_gene: TRBJ1-2
v_gene: TRBV27
CDR3aa: ASSLGRSYGYT

j_gene: TRBJ1-1
v_gene: TRBV4-1
CDR3aa: ASSQADRANTEAF

j_gene: TRBJ1-2
v_gene: TRBV27
CDR3aa: ASSFAADPNYGYT

j_gene: TRBJ2-2
v_gene: TRBV18
CDR3aa: ASSPKGQYTGELF

j_gene: TRBJ2-7
v_gene: TRBV28
CDR3aa: ASSFPGGPYEQY

j_gene: TRBJ1-4
v_gene: TRBV28
CDR3aa: ASKGAAEKLF

j_gene: TRBJ1-1
v_gene: TRBV6-5
CDR3aa: ASSYSRGTLNTEAF

j_gene: TRBJ1-2
v_gene: TRBV4-1
CDR3aa: ASSPRQEFYGYT

j_gene: TRBJ2-1
v_gene: TRBV5-1
CDR3aa: ASSRSMVLAGHNEQF

j_gene: TRBJ1-1
v_gene: TRBV18
CDR3aa: ASSPQEMNTEAF

j_gene: TRBJ2-7
v_gene: TRBV27
CDR3aa: ASSRQRYYEQY

j_gene: TRBJ2-2
v_gene: TRBV5-1
CDR3aa: ASSFGTGVTGELF

j_gene: TRBJ1-2
v_gene: TRBV28
CDR3aa: ASTHLLAYGYT

j_gene: TRBJ2-7
v_gene: TRBV5-3
CDR3aa: ARSLELAESSYEQY

j_gene: TRBJ2-3
v_gene: TRBV28
CDR3aa: ASSFYPGGWGDTQY

j_gene: TRBJ2-3
v_gene: TRBV7-3
CDR3aa: ASSFWRENATQY

j_gene: TRBJ2-3
v_gene: TRBV5-1
CDR3aa: ASSLLAGDTQY

j_gene: TRBJ1-6
v_gene: TRBV13
CDR3aa: ASSYNGQGSSPLH

j_gene: TRBJ2-3
v_gene: TRBV30
CDR3aa: AWSSGQGGPDTQY

j_gene: TRBJ2-1
v_gene: TRBV24-1
CDR3aa: ATSDPRTSGRADTNEQF